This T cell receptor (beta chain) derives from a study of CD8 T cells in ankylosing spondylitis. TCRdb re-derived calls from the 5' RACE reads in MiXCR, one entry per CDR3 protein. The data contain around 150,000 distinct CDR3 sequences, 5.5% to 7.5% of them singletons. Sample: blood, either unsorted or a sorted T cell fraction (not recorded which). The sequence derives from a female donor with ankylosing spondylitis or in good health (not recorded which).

DNA for the CDR3: TGTGCCAGCAGCTTAGGTTCCCAGGGGATCTATGGCTACACCTTC. This encodes CASSLGSQGIYGYTF. This sequence joins TRBV7-9 and TRBJ1-2; a possible D gene is TRBD1 (6 bases). The germline V gene has CDR1 SEHNR and CDR2 FQNEAQ (reference sequence). CDR3 length equals 15 residues. Trimming cost V 1 base and J 4 bases, with 13 bases left between them.